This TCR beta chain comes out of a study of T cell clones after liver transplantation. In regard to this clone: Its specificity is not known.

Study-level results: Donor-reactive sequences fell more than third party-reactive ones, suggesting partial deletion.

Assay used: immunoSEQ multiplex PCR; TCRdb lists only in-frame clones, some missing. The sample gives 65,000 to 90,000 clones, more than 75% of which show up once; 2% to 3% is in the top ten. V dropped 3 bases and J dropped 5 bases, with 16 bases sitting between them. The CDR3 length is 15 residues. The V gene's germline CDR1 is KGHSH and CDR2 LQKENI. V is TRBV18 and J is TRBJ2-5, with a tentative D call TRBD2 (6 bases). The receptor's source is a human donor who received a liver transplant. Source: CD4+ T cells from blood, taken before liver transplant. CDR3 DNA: TGTGCCAGCTCACCGATATCCGGGAGTGGGGAGACCCAGTACTTC. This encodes CASSPISGSGETQYF. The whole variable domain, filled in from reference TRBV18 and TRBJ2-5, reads NAGVMQNPRHLVRRRGQEARLRCSPMKGHSHVYWYRQLPEEGLKFMVYLQKENIIDESGMPKERFSAEFPKEGPSILRIQQVVRGDSAAYFCASSPISGSGETQYFGPGTRLLVL.